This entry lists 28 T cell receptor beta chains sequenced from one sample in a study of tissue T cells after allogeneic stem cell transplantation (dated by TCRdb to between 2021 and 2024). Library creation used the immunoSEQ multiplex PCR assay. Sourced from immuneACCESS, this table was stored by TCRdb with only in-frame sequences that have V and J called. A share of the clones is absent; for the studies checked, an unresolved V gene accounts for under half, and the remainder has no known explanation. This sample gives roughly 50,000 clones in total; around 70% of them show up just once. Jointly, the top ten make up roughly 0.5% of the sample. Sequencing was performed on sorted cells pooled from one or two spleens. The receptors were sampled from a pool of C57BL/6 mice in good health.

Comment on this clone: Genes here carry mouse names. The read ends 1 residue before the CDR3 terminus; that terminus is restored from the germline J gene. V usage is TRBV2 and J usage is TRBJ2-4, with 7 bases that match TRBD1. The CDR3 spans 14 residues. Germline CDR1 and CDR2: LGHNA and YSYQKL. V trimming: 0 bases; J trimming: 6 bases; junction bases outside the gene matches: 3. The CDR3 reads CASSQDGTANTLYF. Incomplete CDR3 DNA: TGTGCCAGCAGCCAAGACGGGACAGCCAACACCTTGTAC.

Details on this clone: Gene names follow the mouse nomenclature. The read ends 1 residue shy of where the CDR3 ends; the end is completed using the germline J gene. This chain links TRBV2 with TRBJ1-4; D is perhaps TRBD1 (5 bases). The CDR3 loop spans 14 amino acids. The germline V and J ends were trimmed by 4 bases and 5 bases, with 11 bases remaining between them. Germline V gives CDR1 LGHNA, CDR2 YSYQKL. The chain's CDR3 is CASSPHRSNERLFF. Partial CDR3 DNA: TGTGCCAGCAGCCCCCACAGGTCTAACGAAAGATTATTT. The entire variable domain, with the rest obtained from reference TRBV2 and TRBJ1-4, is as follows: DPKIIQKPKYLVAVTGSEKILICEQYLGHNAMYWYRQSAKKPLEFMFSYSYQKLMDNQTASSRFQPQSSKKNHLDLQITALKPDDSATYFCASSPHRSNERLFFGHGTKLSVL.

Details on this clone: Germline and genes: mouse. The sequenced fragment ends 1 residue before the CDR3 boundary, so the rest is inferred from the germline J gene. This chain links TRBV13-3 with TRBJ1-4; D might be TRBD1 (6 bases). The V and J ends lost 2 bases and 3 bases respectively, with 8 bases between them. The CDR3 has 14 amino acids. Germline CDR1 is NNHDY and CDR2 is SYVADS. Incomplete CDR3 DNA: TGTGCCAGCAGTGAGGGGGACACCAACGAAAGATTATTT. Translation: CASSEGDTNERLF. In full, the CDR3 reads CASSEGDTNERLFF.

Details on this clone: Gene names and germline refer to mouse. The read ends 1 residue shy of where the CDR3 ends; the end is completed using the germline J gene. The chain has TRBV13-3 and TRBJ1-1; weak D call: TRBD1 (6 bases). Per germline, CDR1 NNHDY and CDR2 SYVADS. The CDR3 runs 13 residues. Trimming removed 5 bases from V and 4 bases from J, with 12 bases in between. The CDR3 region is CASRSGAGTEVFF. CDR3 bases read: TGTGCCAGCAGATCGGGGGCCGGCACAGAAGTCTTC.

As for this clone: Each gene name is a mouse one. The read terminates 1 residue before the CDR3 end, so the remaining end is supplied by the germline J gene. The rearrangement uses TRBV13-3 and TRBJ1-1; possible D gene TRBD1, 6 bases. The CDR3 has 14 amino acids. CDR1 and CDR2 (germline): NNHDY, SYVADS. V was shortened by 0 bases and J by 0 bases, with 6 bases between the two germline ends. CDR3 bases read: TGTGCCAGCAGTGATGGACAGGCAAACACAGAAGTCTTC. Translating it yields CASSDGQANTEVF. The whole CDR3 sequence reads CASSDGQANTEVFF.

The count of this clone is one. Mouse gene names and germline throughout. CDR3: CASSQDGDWSAETLYF. The DNA read from the CDR3 is TGTGCCAGCAGCCAAGATGGGGACTGGAGTGCAGAAACGCTGTAT. The V and J genes are TRBV5 and TRBJ2-3, with TRBD2 matching over 8 bases. The read is 1 residue too short to cover the CDR3 end, so that end is filled in from the germline J gene. The CDR3 is made up of 16 amino acids. Germline V gene sequence: CDR1 LGHNA, CDR2 YNLKQL (reference sequence). V shed 0 bases and J 0 bases; nucleotides not matched to a gene: 2.

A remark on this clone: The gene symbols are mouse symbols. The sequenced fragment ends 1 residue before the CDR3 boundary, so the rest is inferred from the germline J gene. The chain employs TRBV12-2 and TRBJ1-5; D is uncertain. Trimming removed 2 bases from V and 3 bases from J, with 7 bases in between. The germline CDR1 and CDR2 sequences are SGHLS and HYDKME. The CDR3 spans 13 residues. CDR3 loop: CASSPGSNQAPLF. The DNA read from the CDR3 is TGTGCCAGCTCTCCGGGGAGCAACCAGGCTCCGCTT.

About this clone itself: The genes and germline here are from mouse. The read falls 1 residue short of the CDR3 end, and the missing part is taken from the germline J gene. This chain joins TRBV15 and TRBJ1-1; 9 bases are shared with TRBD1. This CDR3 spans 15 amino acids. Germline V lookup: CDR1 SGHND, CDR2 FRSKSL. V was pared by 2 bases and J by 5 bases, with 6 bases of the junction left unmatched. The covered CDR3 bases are TGTGCCAGCAGTTTACAAGGACAGGGGTGGACAGAAGTCTTC. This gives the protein CASSLQGQGWTEVF. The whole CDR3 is CASSLQGQGWTEVFF.

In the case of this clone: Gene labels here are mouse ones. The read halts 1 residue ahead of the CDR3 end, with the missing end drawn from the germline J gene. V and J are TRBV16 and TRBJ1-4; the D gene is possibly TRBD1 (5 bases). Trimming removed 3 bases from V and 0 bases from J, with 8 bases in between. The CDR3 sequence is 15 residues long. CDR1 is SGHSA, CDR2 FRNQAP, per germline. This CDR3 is CASSLGGFSNERLFF. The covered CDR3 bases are TGTGCAAGCAGCTTGGGGGGGTTTTCCAACGAAAGATTATTT.

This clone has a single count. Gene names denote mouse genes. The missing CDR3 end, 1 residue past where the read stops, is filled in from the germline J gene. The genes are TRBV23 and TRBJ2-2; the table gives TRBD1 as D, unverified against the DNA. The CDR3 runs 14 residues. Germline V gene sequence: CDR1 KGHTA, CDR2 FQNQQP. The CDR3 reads CSSRGTANTGQLYF. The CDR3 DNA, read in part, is TGCTCCAGCAGGGGGACAGCAAACACCGGGCAGCTCTAC.

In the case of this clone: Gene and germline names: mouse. The DNA read from the CDR3 is TGTGCCAGCAGTGGGGACTGGGGGACAAACACCGGGCAGCTCTAC. Amino acids: CASSGDWGTNTGQLY. The full CDR3 protein is CASSGDWGTNTGQLYF. The gene calls are TRBV13-3 and TRBJ2-2; TRBD2 matches 11 bases. Sequencing ends 1 residue short of the CDR3 end; the germline J gene provides the rest. Per the germline V gene, CDR1 is NNHDY and CDR2 is SYVADS. V was pared by 3 bases and J by 0 bases, with 1 base of the junction left unmatched. The CDR3 contains 16 residues.

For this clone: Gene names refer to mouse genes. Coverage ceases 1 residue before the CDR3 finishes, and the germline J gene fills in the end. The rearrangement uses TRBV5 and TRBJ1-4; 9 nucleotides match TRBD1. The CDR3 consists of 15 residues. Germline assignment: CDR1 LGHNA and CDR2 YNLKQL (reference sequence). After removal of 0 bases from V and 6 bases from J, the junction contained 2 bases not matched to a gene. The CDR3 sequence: CASSQETGGDERLFF. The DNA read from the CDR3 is TGTGCCAGCAGCCAAGAAACAGGGGGCGACGAAAGATTATTT.

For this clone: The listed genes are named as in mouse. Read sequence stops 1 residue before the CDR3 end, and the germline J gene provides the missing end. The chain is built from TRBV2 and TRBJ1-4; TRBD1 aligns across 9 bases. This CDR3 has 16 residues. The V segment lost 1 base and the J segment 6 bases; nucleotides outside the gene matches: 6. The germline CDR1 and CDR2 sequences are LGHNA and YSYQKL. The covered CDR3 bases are TGTGCCAGCAGCCAAGTCGGCGGACAGGGGTACGAAAGATTATTT. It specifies CASSQVGGQGYERLF. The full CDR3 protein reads CASSQVGGQGYERLFF.

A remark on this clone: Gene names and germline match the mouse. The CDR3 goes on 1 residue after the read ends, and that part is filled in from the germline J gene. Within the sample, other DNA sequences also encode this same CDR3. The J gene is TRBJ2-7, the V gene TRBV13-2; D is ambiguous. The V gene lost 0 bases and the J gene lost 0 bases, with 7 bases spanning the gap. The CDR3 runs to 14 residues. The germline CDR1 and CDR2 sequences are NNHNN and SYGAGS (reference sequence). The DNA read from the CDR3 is TGTGCCAGCGGTGATGCAAGGAGCTCCTATGAACAGTAC. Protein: CASGDARSSYEQY. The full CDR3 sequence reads CASGDARSSYEQYF.

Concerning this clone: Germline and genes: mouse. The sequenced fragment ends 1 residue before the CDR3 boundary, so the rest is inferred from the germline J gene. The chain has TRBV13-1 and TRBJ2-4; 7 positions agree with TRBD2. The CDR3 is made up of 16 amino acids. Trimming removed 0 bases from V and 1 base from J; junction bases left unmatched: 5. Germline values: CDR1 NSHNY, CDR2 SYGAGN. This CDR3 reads CASSDALGGGQNTLYF. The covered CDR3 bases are TGTGCCAGCAGTGATGCTTTGGGGGGAGGTCAAAACACCTTGTAC.

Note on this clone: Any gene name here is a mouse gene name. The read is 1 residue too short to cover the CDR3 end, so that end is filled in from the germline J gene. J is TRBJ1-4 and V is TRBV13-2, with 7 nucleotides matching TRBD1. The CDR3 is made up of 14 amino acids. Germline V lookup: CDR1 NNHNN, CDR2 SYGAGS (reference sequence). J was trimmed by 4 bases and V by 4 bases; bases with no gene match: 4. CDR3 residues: CASGTGEDNERLFF. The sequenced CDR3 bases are TGTGCCAGCGGTACAGGGGAGGACAACGAAAGATTATTT.

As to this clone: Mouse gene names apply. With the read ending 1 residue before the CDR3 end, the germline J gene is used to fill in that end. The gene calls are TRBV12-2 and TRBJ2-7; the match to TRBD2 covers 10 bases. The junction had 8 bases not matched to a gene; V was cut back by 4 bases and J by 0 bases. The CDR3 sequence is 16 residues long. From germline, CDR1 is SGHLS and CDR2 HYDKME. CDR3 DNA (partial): TGTGCCAGCTCCCCCTACTGGGGGGGAAGCTCCTATGAACAGTAC. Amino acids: CASSPYWGGSSYEQY. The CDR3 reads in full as CASSPYWGGSSYEQYF.

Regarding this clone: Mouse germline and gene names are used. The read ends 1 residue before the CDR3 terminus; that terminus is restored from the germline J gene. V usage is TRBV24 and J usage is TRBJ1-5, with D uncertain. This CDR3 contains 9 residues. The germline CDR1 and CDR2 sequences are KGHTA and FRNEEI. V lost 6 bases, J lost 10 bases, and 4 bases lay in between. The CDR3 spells CASSPAPLF. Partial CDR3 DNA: TGTGCCAGCAGCCCCGCTCCGCTT.

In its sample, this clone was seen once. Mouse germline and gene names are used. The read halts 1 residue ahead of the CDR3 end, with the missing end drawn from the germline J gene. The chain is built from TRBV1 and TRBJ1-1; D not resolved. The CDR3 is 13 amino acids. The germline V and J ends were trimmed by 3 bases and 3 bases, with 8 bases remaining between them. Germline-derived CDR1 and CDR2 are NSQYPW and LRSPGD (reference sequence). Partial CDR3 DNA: TGCACCTGCAGTGCGGGAGGGCACACAGAAGTCTTC. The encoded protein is CTCSAGGHTEVF. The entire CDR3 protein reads CTCSAGGHTEVFF.

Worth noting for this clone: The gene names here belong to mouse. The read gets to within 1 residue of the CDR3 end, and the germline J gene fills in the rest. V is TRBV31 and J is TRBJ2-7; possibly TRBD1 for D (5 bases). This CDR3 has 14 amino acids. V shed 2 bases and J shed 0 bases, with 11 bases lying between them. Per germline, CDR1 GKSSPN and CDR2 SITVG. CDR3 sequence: CAWSTRQSSYEQYF. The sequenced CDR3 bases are TGTGCCTGGAGTACTCGACAGAGCTCCTATGAACAGTAC.

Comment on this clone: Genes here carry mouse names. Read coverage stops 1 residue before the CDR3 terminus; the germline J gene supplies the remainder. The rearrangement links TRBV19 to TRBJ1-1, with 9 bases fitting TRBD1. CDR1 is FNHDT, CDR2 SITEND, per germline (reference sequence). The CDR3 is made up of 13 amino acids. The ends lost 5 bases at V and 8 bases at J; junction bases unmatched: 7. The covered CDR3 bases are TGTGCCAGCAGGCCACAGGGGGCTGGGGAAGTCTTC. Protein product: CASRPQGAGEVF. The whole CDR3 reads CASRPQGAGEVFF. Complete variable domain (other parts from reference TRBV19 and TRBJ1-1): GGIITQTPKFLIGQEGQKLTLKCQQNFNHDTMYWYRQDSGKGLRLIYYSITENDLQKGDLSEGYDASREKKSSFSLTVTSAQKNEMAVFLCASRPQGAGEVFFGKGTRLTVV.

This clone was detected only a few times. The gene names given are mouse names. CDR3 amino acids: CASSLRRGGNTLYF. CDR3 DNA, as far as it was read: TGTGCCAGCAGTCTGCGCAGGGGTGGAAATACGCTCTAT. The rearrangement links TRBV26 to TRBJ1-3; D perhaps matches TRBD1 (6 bases). The CDR3 end falls 1 residue outside the read, so it is completed with the germline J gene. The CDR3 runs to 14 residues. Germline CDR1 is KGHPV and CDR2 is FQNQEV (reference sequence). The ends were cut back, 2 bases at V and 3 bases at J, with 8 bases in the middle.

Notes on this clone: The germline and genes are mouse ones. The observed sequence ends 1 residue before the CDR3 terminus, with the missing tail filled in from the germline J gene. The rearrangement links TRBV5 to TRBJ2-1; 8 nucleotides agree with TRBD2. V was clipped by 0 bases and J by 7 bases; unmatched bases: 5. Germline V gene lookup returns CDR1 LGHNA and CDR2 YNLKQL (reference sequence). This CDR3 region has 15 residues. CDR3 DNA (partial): TGTGCCAGCAGCCAAGAACTGGGGGTCGGGGCTGAGCAGTTC. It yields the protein CASSQELGVGAEQF. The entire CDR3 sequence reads CASSQELGVGAEQFF.

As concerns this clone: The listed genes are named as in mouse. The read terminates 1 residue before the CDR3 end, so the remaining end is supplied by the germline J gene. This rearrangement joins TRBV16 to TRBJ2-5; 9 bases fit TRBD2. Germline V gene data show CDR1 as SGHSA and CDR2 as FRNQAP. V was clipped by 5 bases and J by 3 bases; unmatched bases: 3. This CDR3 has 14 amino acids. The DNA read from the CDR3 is TGTGCAAGCAGCCCTCTGGGGGGGCAAGACACCCAGTAC. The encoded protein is CASSPLGGQDTQY. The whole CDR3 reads CASSPLGGQDTQYF.

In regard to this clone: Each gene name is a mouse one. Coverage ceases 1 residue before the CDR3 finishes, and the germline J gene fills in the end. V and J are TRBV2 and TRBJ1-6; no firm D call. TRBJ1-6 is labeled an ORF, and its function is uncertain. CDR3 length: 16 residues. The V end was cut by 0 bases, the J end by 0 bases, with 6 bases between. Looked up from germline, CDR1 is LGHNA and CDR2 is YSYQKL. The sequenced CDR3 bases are TGTGCCAGCAGCCAAGAGGGCATTTCCTATAATTCGCCCCTCTAC. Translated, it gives CASSQEGISYNSPLY. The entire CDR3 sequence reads CASSQEGISYNSPLYF.

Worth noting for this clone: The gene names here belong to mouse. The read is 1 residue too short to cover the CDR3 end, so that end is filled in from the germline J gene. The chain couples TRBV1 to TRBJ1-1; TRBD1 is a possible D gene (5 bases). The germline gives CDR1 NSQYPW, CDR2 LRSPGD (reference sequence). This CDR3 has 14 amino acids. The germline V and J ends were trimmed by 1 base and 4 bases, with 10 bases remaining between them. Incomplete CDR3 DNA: TGCACCTGCAGTGCAGGGGGGACGGGCACAGAAGTCTTC. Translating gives CTCSAGGTGTEVF. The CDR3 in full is CTCSAGGTGTEVFF.

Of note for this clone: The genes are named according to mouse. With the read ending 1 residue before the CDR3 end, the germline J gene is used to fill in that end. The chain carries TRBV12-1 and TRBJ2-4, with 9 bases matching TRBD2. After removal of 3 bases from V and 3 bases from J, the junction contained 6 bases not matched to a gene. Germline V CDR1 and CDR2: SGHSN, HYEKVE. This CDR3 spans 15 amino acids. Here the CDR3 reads CASSSRTGEQNTLYF. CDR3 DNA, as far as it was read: TGTGCCAGCTCTTCCCGGACTGGGGAACAAAACACCTTGTAC.

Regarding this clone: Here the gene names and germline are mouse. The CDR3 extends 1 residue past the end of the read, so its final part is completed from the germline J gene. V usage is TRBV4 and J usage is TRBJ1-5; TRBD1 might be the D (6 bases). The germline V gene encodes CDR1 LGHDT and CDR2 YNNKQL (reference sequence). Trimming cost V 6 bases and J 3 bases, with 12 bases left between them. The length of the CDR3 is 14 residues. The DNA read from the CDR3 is TGTGCCAGCAGTCGCCAGGGGAGCAACCAGGCTCCGCTT. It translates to CASSRQGSNQAPL. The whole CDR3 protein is CASSRQGSNQAPLF.